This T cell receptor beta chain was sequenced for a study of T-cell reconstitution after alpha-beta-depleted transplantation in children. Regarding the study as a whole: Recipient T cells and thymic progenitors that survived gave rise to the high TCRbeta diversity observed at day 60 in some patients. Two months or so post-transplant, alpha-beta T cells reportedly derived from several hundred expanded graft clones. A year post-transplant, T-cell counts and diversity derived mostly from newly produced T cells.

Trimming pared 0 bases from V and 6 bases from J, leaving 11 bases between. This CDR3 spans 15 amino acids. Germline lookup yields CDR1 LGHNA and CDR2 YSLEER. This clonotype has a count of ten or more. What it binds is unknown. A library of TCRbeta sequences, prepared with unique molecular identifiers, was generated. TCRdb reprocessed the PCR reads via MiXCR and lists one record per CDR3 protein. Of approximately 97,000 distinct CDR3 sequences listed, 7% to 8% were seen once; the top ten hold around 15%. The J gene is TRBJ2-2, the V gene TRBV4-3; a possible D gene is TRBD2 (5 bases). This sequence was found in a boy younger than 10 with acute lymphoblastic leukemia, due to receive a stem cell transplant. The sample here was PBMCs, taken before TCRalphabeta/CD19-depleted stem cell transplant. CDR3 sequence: CASSQDSGWAGELFF. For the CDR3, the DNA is TGCGCCAGCAGCCAAGATTCGGGGTGGGCCGGGGAGCTGTTTTTT.